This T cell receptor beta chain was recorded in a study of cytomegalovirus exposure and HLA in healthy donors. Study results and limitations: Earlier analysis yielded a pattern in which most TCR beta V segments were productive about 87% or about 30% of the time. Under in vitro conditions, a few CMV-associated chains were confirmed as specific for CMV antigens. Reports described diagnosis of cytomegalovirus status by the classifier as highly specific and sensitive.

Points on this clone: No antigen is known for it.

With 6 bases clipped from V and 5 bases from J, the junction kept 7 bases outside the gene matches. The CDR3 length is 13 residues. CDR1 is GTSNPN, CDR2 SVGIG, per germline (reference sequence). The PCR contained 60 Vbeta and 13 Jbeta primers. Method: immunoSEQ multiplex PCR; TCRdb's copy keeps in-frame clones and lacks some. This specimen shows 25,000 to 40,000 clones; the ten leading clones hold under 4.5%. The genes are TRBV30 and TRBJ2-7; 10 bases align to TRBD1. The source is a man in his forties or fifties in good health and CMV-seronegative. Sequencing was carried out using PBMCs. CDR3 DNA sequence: TGTGCCTGTGCCCGGGACAGGGGACACGAGCAGTACTTC. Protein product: CACARDRGHEQYF.